A single sample is the source of the 29 T cell receptor beta chains below, sequenced in a study of T cells in Graves' hyperthyroidism and ophthalmopathy. Researchers took RNA transcripts and amplified the TCR beta CDR3 regions from them. A set of HTBI primers served as the primers for a first-round RT-PCR of the TCR CDR3. TCRdb re-derived calls from the multiplex PCR reads in MiXCR, one entry per CDR3 protein. Among fewer than 400,000 distinct CDR3 sequences listed, over 15% were seen once. Sequencing input: blood. Receptors originate from a man aged 25-40 years with Graves' hyperthyroidism.

This clonotype was recorded many times. The chain links TRBV18 to TRBJ2-5; no clear D gene. There are 13 residues in the CDR3. Trimming shortened V by 0 bases and J by 1 base, and 3 bases separated the two germline ends. Germline V CDR1 and CDR2: KGHSH, LQKENI. The CDR3 reads CASSPPLQETQYF. For the CDR3, the DNA is TGTGCCAGCTCACCACCACTCCAAGAGACCCAGTACTTC.

This clonotype was seen at least ten times. The chain joins TRBV27 to TRBJ2-7, with D tentatively TRBD2 (6 bases). Germline CDR1 reads MNHEY; CDR2 reads SMNVEV (reference sequence). V dropped 2 bases and J dropped 3 bases, with 17 bases sitting between them. The CDR3 consists of 16 residues. DNA of the CDR3: TGTGCCAGCAGTTTAGTGTACCCGGGGGTGGACTACGAGCAGTACTTC. Translating gives CASSLVYPGVDYEQYF.

V and J are TRBV20-1 and TRBJ2-7; TRBD2 matches at 10 bases. V was clipped by 5 bases and J by 4 bases; unmatched bases: 14. The germline gives CDR1 DFQATT, CDR2 SNEGSKA (reference sequence). The CDR3 totals 16 residues. CDR3: CSAQPLRLAGFYEQYF. CDR3 sequence (DNA): TGCAGTGCTCAGCCCCTCAGACTAGCGGGTTTTTACGAGCAGTACTTC.

The table lists this clonotype with a few counts. The genes are TRBV29-1 and TRBJ1-2, with 9 bases lining up with TRBD1. The CDR3 length is 12 residues. Germline V gene lookup returns CDR1 SQVTM and CDR2 ANQGSEA. Trimming removed 7 bases from V and 8 bases from J; junction bases left unmatched: 8. CDR3 bases: TGCAGCGCGGACAGGGGCCTCAGGGGCTACACCTTC. Translation: CSADRGLRGYTF.

This clonotype was observed at least ten times. The chain combines TRBV10-3 with TRBJ2-1; TRBD2 aligns across 7 bases. Germline V CDR1 and CDR2: ENHRY, SYGVKD. CDR3 length: 16 residues. Trimming at V came to 3 bases and at J to 8 bases, leaving 13 bases not matched to a gene. DNA for the CDR3: TGTGCCATCAGTGACCACGGGACTATCACCGGGGATGAGCAGTTCTTC. Residues: CAISDHGTITGDEQFF.

This clonotype was counted a few times. V gene TRBV4-1 combines with J gene TRBJ2-7; D gene uncertain. Germline V lookup: CDR1 MGHRA, CDR2 YSYEKL. CDR3 length equals 14 residues. V gave up 0 bases and J gave up 4 bases, with 10 bases separating them. This CDR3 reads CASSQESVAYEQYF. The CDR3 region has the DNA TGCGCCAGCAGCCAAGAGTCAGTTGCATACGAGCAGTACTTC.

In this sample, this clonotype turned up many times. The DNA for the CDR3 is TGTGCCAGCAGTTTAGTGGGGCGTAACTATGGCTACACCTTC. Translating it yields CASSLVGRNYGYTF. The chain joins TRBV28 to TRBJ1-2; D perhaps matches TRBD1 (5 bases). Per the germline V gene, CDR1 is MDHEN and CDR2 is SYDVKM. The CDR3 runs to 14 residues. The germline V and J ends were trimmed by 2 bases and 1 base, with 8 bases remaining between them.

The genes are TRBV7-9 and TRBJ2-2; a possible D gene is TRBD2 (6 bases). This CDR3 has 15 residues. Trimming took 4 bases from V and 3 from J, leaving 12 bases between them. Germline V gene data show CDR1 as SEHNR and CDR2 as FQNEAQ (reference sequence). The CDR3 loop is CASSSGLPDTGELFF. CDR3 in DNA: TGTGCCAGCAGCTCCGGACTACCCGACACCGGGGAGCTGTTTTTT.

This chain's CDR3 is CASSPTVDGLEQYF. As DNA, the CDR3 is TGTGCCAGCTCACCAACGGTTGACGGGTTAGAGCAGTACTTC. The chain recombines TRBV18 with TRBJ2-7; unclear D gene. The V gene's germline CDR1 is KGHSH and CDR2 LQKENI. V was shortened by 2 bases and J by 7 bases, with 15 bases between the two germline ends. The CDR3 length is 14 residues.

CDR3 nucleotide sequence: TGTGCCAGTAGTCAAGGGGGCATTGAGGGGCAAGCTTTCTTT. It codes for CASSQGGIEGQAFF. The chain is built from TRBV19 and TRBJ1-1, with 7 bases aligning to TRBD1. Germline CDR1 reads LNHDA; CDR2 reads SQIVND (reference sequence). The CDR3 length is 14 residues. V trimming: 5 bases; J trimming: 9 bases; junction bases outside the gene matches: 12.

This clonotype was counted at least ten times. This rearrangement joins TRBV27 to TRBJ2-3; D may be TRBD1 (6 bases). There are 14 residues in the CDR3. V shed 5 bases and J shed 4 bases, with 13 bases lying between them. Germline CDR1 is MNHEY and CDR2 is SMNVEV (reference sequence). CDR3 sequence (DNA): TGTGCCAGCAGTACTTATACAGGGCCAGATACGCAGTATTTT. Protein product: CASSTYTGPDTQYF.

This clonotype was recorded many times. V gene TRBV20-1 combines with J gene TRBJ2-3; D is unresolved. Germline V gene sequence: CDR1 DFQATT, CDR2 SNEGSKA (reference sequence). Trimming took 3 bases from V and 1 from J, leaving 11 bases between them. This CDR3 is built from 14 residues. CDR3 DNA: TGCAGTGCTAGGGTTGGGCCGGGCACAGATACGCAGTATTTT. Translating it yields CSARVGPGTDTQYF.

The genes are TRBV20-1 and TRBJ2-1, with D possibly called TRBD1 or TRBD2 (7 bases each). The V end lost 4 bases, the J end lost 4 bases, and 17 bases lay between the germline ends. The germline V gene encodes CDR1 DFQATT and CDR2 SNEGSKA (reference sequence). The CDR3 is 15 residues long. The CDR3 nucleotides read TGCAGTGCTATACGGCAGGGGGGGGCATACAATGAGCAGTTCTTC. It yields the protein CSAIRQGGAYNEQFF.

This clonotype was seen ten or more times. V is TRBV10-3 and J is TRBJ2-5; TRBD2 agrees at 8 bases. Germline loops: CDR1 ENHRY, CDR2 SYGVKD. This CDR3 spans 13 amino acids. The J segment lost 5 bases and the V segment lost 5 bases, leaving 4 bases of the junction unmatched. CDR3 protein: CAISFIAGETQYF. Written as DNA, the CDR3 is TGTGCCATCAGTTTTATAGCGGGGGAGACCCAGTACTTC.

This clonotype occurred many times. The chain combines TRBV15 with TRBJ1-2, with TRBD1 matching 9 bases. The V and J ends lost 5 bases and 4 bases, in that order; junction bases with no gene match: 11. This CDR3 comprises 16 residues. Germline CDR1 reads LNHNV; CDR2 reads YYDKDF (reference sequence). The CDR3 DNA reads as TGTGCCACCAGCCCCCGAGGGGGACAGGGCTTCTATGGCTACACCTTC. This sequence encodes CATSPRGGQGFYGYTF.

The rearrangement joins TRBV6-1 to TRBJ1-2; TRBD1 is a possible D gene (5 bases). Trimming cost V 10 bases and J 4 bases, with 25 bases left between them. Germline CDR1 is MNHNS and CDR2 is SASEGT. The CDR3 has 16 residues. The CDR3 bases are TGTGCCAACAATACAGGAGGCGCCGACCGGCTCTATGGCTACACCTTC. Protein: CANNTGGADRLYGYTF.

This clonotype was observed at least ten times. This chain connects TRBV7-9 to TRBJ2-7, with D perhaps being TRBD1 or TRBD2 (5 bases each). CDR3 length: 12 amino acids. The germline V gene encodes CDR1 SEHNR and CDR2 FQNEAQ (reference sequence). Trimming cost V 11 bases and J 1 base, with 12 bases left between them. CDR3 nucleotide sequence: TGTGCCCTGGGGGATAGGTCCTACGAGCAGTACTTC. It is translated as CALGDRSYEQYF.

This clonotype appeared many times. The chain couples TRBV2 to TRBJ1-5; the D is unclear. Trimming shortened V by 3 bases and J by 5 bases, and 11 bases separated the two germline ends. Germline CDR1 SNHLY, CDR2 FYNNEI. CDR3 length: 14 residues. CDR3 DNA: TGTGCCAGCAGTGAGAGGGCTTCGGATCAGCCCCAGCATTTT. This gives the protein CASSERASDQPQHF.

This clonotype was observed many times. V gene TRBV7-9 combines with J gene TRBJ2-2, with D perhaps given as TRBD1 or TRBD2 (6 bases each). V lost 5 bases, J lost 5 bases, and 15 bases lay in between. CDR3 length equals 15 residues. Per germline, CDR1 SEHNR and CDR2 FQNEAQ (reference sequence). CDR3 sequence (DNA): TGTGCCAGCAGCCTCTCCGGGGGCGCAACCGGGGAGCTGTTTTTT. Protein product: CASSLSGGATGELFF.

This clonotype showed up many times. The rearrangement links TRBV30 to TRBJ2-1; 12 bases match TRBD2. The CDR3 totals 14 residues. In germline, CDR1 is GTSNPN, CDR2 SVGIG (reference sequence). Germline trimming cut 6 bases from V and 6 bases from J; bases unmatched to any gene: 6. CDR3 protein: CACLLAGGINEQFF. In DNA form, the CDR3 reads TGTGCCTGCTTACTAGCGGGAGGAATCAATGAGCAGTTCTTC.

In its sample, this clonotype was seen once. This may stem from a read error, because a much larger clone lies one nucleotide away. The gene calls are TRBV6-2 or TRBV6-3 and TRBJ1-1; D unclear. Germline V gene data show CDR1 as MNHEY and CDR2 as SVGEGT. There are 12 residues in the CDR3. Trimming took 8 bases from V and 5 from J, leaving 12 bases between them. The CDR3 reads CASDERGTEAFF. The CDR3 DNA sequence: TGTGCCAGCGACGAGAGAGGAACTGAAGCTTTCTTT.

The rearrangement uses TRBV5-5 and TRBJ2-7, with D perhaps TRBD1 or TRBD2 (5 bases each). V gave up 0 bases and J gave up 8 bases, with 27 bases separating them. The CDR3 is made up of 18 amino acids. Germline CDR1 reads SGHKS; CDR2 reads YYEKEE (reference sequence). CDR3 nucleotides: TGTGCCAGCAGCTTGGGAGTTAGTGGGACCCTCGCCTCCCCCCAGCAGTACTTC. Amino acid sequence: CASSLGVSGTLASPQQYF. Full variable domain (outside the CDR3, taken from reference TRBV5-5 and TRBJ2-7): DAGVTQSPTHLIKTRGQQVTLRCSPISGHKSVSWYQQVLGQGPQFIFQYYEKEERGRGNFPDRFSARQFPNYSSELNVNALLLGDSALYLCASSLGVSGTLASPQQYFGPGTRLTVT.

The genes are TRBV11-2 and TRBJ1-1, with 11 positions matching TRBD1. Germline lookup yields CDR1 SGHAT and CDR2 FQNNGV. The CDR3 length is 17 residues. The V and J ends lost 2 bases and 5 bases, in that order; junction bases with no gene match: 10. The CDR3: CASSLRGQGARVTEAFF. The CDR3 bases are TGTGCCAGCAGCTTAAGAGGACAGGGGGCGCGGGTGACTGAAGCTTTCTTT.

There are many counts of this clonotype. The V call is TRBV24-1, the J call TRBJ1-1; D might be TRBD1 (5 bases). V lost 7 bases and J 2 bases, leaving 13 bases between the germline ends. Germline CDR1 KGHDR, CDR2 SFDVKD. The CDR3 runs 14 residues. The CDR3 region has the DNA TGTGCCACCAGGAGTGGGGGTAAAAACACTGAAGCTTTCTTT. Translation: CATRSGGKNTEAFF.

The chain uses TRBV18 and TRBJ1-5; 7 bases line up with TRBD1. CDR1 and CDR2 (germline): KGHSH, LQKENI. The CDR3 consists of 15 residues. V lost 4 bases to trimming and J lost 2 bases; unmatched junction nucleotides: 5. CDR3 protein: CASSQGQLGNQPQHF. Written as DNA, the CDR3 is TGTGCCAGCTCACAGGGACAGTTAGGCAATCAGCCCCAGCATTTT.

This clonotype occurred many times. V and J are TRBV28 and TRBJ1-5, with D hard to call. Trimming took 3 bases from V and 7 from J, leaving 10 bases between them. The germline gives CDR1 MDHEN, CDR2 SYDVKM. The CDR3 spans 13 residues. CDR3 DNA sequence: TGTGCCAGCAGTTTGATGGCGACCCAGCCCCAGCATTTT. This codes for CASSLMATQPQHF.

This clonotype showed up many times. This CDR3 reads CASSFHRANSPLHF. The DNA for the CDR3 is TGCGCCAGCAGCTTCCACAGGGCTAACTCACCCCTCCACTTT. V is TRBV5-1 and J is TRBJ1-6; D might be TRBD1 (6 bases). The germline CDR1 and CDR2 sequences are SGHRS and YFSETQ. The CDR3 consists of 14 residues. V lost 2 bases to trimming and J lost 10 bases, with 13 bases between them.

This clonotype came up many times. The chain recombines TRBV20-1 with TRBJ2-7, with 12 bases matching TRBD1. The CDR3 is 16 amino acids. Germline trimming cut 5 bases from V and 4 bases from J; bases unmatched to any gene: 12. CDR1 DFQATT and CDR2 SNEGSKA come from the germline V gene (reference sequence). CDR3 bases: TGCAGTGCTTTTTTTGCGGGACAGGGGGCTCTATACGAGCAGTACTTC. Protein: CSAFFAGQGALYEQYF.

The V call is TRBV29-1, the J call TRBJ1-1; no clear D gene. V was pared by 4 bases and J by 7 bases, with 7 bases between. Per germline, CDR1 SQVTM and CDR2 ANQGSEA. This CDR3 is 10 amino acids long. The CDR3 spells CSVVGSEAFF. The CDR3 coding sequence is TGCAGCGTTGTTGGCAGTGAAGCTTTCTTT.